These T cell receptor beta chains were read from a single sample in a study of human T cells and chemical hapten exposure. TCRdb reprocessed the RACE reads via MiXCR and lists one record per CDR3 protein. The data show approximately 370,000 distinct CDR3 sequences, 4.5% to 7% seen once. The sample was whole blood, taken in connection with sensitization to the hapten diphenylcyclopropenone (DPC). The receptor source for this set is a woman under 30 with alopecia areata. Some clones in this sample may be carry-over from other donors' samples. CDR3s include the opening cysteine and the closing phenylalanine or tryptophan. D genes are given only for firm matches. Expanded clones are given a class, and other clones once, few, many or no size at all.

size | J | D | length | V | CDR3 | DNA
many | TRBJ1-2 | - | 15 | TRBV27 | CASSFSTGNLWGYTF | TGTGCCAGCAGTTTTAGCACAGGGAATTTGTGGGGCTACACCTTC
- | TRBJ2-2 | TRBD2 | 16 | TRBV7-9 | CASSSPAGDNTGELFF | TGTGCCAGCTCTTCCCCGGCGGGGGATAACACCGGGGAGCTGTTTTTT
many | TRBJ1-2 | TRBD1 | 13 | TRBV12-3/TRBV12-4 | CASSFGQGDGYTF | TGTGCCAGCAGTTTCGGGCAGGGGGATGGCTACACCTTC
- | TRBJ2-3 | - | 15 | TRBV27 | CASSLYGGPADTQYF | TGTGCCAGCAGTTTATATGGGGGGCCAGCAGATACGCAGTATTTT
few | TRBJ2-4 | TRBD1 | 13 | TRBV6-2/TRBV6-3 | CASRGTGENIQYF | TGTGCCAGCAGGGGGACAGGGGAAAACATTCAGTACTTC
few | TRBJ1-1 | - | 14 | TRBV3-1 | CASSQTGGSTEAFF | TGTGCCAGCAGCCAGACGGGGGGTTCGACTGAAGCTTTCTTT
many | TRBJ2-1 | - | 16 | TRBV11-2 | CASSPIRGTGYNEQFF | TGTGCCAGCAGCCCCATACGAGGGACTGGCTACAATGAGCAGTTCTTC
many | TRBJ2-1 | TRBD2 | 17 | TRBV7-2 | CASSLVGTSELPNEQFF | TGTGCCAGCAGCTTAGTCGGCACTAGCGAGCTGCCAAATGAGCAGTTCTTC
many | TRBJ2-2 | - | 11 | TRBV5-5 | CASSLNGELFF | TGTGCCAGCAGCTTGAACGGGGAGCTGTTTTTT
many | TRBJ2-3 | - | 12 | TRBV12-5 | CASGLGADTQYF | TGTGCTAGTGGTTTGGGGGCCGATACGCAGTATTTT
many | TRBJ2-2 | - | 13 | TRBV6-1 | CASRQSGTGELFF | TGTGCCAGCAGACAGTCGGGCACCGGGGAGCTGTTTTTT
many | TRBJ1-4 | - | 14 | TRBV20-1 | CSARSSGRNEKLFF | TGCAGTGCTAGATCATCCGGACGGAATGAAAAACTGTTTTTT
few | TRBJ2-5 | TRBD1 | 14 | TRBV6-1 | CASRTGGAGETQYF | TGTGCCAGCAGGACAGGGGGCGCGGGGGAGACCCAGTACTTC
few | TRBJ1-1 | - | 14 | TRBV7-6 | CASSLNGKNTEAFF | TGTGCCAGCAGCTTAAATGGCAAGAACACTGAAGCTTTCTTT
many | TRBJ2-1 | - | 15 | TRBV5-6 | CASSHRQRIYNEQFF | TGTGCCAGCAGTCACCGCCAGAGAATTTACAATGAGCAGTTCTTC
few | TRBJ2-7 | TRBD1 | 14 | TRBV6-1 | CASSAMKGQGEQYF | TGTGCCAGCAGTGCAATGAAAGGACAGGGCGAGCAGTACTTC
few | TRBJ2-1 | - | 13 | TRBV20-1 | CSASLNRYNEQFF | TGCAGTGCTAGCCTTAACAGGTACAATGAGCAGTTCTTC
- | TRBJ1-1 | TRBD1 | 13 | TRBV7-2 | CASSYQDRVKAFF | TGTGCCAGCAGCTACCAGGACAGGGTAAAAGCTTTCTTT
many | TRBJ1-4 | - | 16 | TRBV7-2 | CASSLGGRGVSEKLFF | TGTGCCAGCAGCTTAGGGGGTAGGGGAGTGAGTGAAAAACTGTTTTTT
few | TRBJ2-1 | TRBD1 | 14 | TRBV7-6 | CASSPRTGENEQFF | TGTGCCAGCAGCCCGCGGACAGGGGAGAATGAGCAGTTCTTC
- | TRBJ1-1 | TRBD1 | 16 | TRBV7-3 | CASSPQPLDRGTEAFF | TGTGCCAGCAGCCCACAACCCCTTGACAGGGGCACTGAAGCTTTCTTT
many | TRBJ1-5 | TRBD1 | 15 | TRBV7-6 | CASSLGGQGNQPQHF | TGTGCCAGCAGCTTAGGAGGACAGGGCAATCAGCCCCAGCATTTT
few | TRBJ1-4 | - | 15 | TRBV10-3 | CAISDYSNPNEKLFF | TGTGCCATCAGTGACTACTCCAATCCGAATGAAAAACTGTTTTTT
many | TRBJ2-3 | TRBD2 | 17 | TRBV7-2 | CASSFPAGGLGTDTQYF | TGTGCCAGCAGCTTCCCGGCGGGGGGGCTAGGCACAGATACGCAGTATTTT
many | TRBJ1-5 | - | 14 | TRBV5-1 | CASSLGYSNQPQHF | TGCGCCAGCAGCTTGGGGTATAGCAATCAGCCCCAGCATTTT
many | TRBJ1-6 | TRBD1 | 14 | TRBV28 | CASRSRDSYSPLHF | TGTGCCAGCAGAAGCCGGGACAGTTATTCACCCCTCCACTTT
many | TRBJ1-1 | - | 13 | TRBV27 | CASSPRSNTEAFF | TGTGCCAGCAGTCCGCGGTCGAACACTGAAGCTTTCTTT
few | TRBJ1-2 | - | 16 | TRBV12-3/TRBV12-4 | CASSLRVWFAIYGYTF | TGTGCCAGCAGTTTAAGGGTCTGGTTTGCGATCTATGGCTACACCTTC
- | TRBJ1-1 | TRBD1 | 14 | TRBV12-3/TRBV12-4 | CASSSSRDREAAFF | TGTGCCAGCAGTTCCAGCCGGGACAGGGAAGCAGCTTTCTTT
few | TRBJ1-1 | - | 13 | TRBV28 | CASIRGGWGEAFF | TGTGCCAGCATCCGAGGGGGTTGGGGTGAAGCTTTCTTT
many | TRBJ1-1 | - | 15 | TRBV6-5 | CASSYSHGWDTEAFF | TGTGCCAGCAGTTACTCACATGGTTGGGACACTGAAGCTTTCTTT
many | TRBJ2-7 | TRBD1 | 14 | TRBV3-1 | CASSQGTGSYEQYF | TGTGCCAGCAGCCAAGGGACAGGATCCTACGAGCAGTACTTC
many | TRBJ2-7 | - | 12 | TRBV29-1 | CSASQGFNEQYF | TGCAGCGCATCCCAGGGTTTCAACGAGCAGTACTTC
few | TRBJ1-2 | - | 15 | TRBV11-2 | CASSADRRANYGYTF | TGTGCCAGCAGCGCAGACAGGAGAGCTAACTATGGCTACACCTTC
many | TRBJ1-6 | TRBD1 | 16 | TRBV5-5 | CASSPRARGNNSPLHF | TGTGCCAGCAGCCCGCGGGCCAGGGGGAATAATTCACCCCTCCACTTT
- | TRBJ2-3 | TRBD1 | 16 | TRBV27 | CASSFYTTGGSDTQYF | TGTGCCAGCAGTTTTTATACCACAGGGGGCTCAGATACGCAGTATTTT
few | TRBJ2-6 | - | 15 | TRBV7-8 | CASSLKVAGANVLTF | TGTGCCAGCAGCTTAAAGGTAGCTGGGGCCAACGTCCTGACTTTC
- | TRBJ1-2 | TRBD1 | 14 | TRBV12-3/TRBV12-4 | CASSMDRGGYGYTF | TGTGCCAGCAGTATGGACAGGGGGGGATATGGCTACACCTTC
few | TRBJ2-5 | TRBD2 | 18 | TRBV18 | CASSPGLAGGYLEETQYF | TGTGCCAGCTCACCAGGTCTAGCGGGGGGATATCTAGAAGAGACCCAGTACTTC
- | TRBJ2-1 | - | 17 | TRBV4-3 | CASSQDLDSIGFNEQFF | TGCGCCAGCAGCCAAGATCTCGACTCGATCGGGTTCAATGAGCAGTTCTTC
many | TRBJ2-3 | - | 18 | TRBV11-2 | CASSASSGTSASTDTQYF | TGTGCCAGCAGCGCCTCATCCGGGACATCTGCTAGCACAGATACGCAGTATTTT
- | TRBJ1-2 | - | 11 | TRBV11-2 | CASSPFHGYTF | TGTGCCAGCAGCCCGTTCCATGGCTACACCTTC
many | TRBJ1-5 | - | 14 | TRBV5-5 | CASSTPGSNQPQHF | TGTGCCAGCAGCACCCCCGGGAGCAATCAGCCCCAGCATTTT
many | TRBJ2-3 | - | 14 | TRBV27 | CASRTGFRTDTQYF | TGTGCCAGCAGAACAGGGTTTAGGACAGATACGCAGTATTTT
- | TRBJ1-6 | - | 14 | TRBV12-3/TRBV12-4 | CASSSGTPGFPLHF | TGTGCCAGCAGTTCCGGGACCCCGGGTTTTCCCCTCCACTTT
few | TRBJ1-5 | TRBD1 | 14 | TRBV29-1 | CSVVAGTENQPQHF | TGCAGCGTCGTAGCCGGGACAGAAAATCAGCCCCAGCATTTT
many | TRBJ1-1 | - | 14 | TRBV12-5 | CASGLGVTNTEAFF | TGTGCTAGTGGTTTGGGGGTTACGAACACTGAAGCTTTCTTT